This passage covers 18 T cell receptor beta chains from one sample sequenced in a study of blood T cells in healthy people across ages. Next came a second PCR, run for roughly 6 to 11 cycles, which used a sample-barcoded 5' primer along with a J-beta primer mix. TCRdb used MiXCR to reprocess the 5' RACE reads, holding one entry per CDR3 protein. The sample lists over 1,500,000 distinct CDR3 sequences; 35% to 50% were seen once. Sequencing was performed on blood. These TCRs come from a human donor in good health.

The chain has TRBV7-3 and TRBJ2-3; TRBD2 matches 10 bases. This CDR3 has 18 amino acids. CDR1 and CDR2 (germline): SGHTA, FQGTGA. The ends lost 0 bases at V and 0 bases at J; junction bases unmatched: 6. The CDR3 region has the DNA TGTGCCAGCAGCTTAACCCTAAGGACTAGCGGCAGCACAGATACGCAGTATTTT. The encoded protein is CASSLTLRTSGSTDTQYF. Supplemented by reference TRBV7-3 and TRBJ2-3, the full variable domain reads GAGVSQTPSNKVTEKGKYVELRCDPISGHTALYWYRQSLGQGPEFLIYFQGTGAADDSGLPNDRFFAVRPEGSVSTLKIQRTERGDSAVYLCASSLTLRTSGSTDTQYFGPGTRLTVL.

This clonotype has only a few counts. The chain combines TRBV3-1 with TRBJ1-1; TRBD1 is a possible D gene (5 bases). CDR1 and CDR2 from the germline V gene are LGHDT and YNNKEL (reference sequence). This CDR3 is 15 amino acids long. V was pared by 0 bases and J by 3 bases, with 11 bases between. The CDR3 spells CASSQDPGRDTEAFF. In DNA form, the CDR3 reads TGTGCCAGCAGCCAAGATCCAGGGAGGGACACTGAAGCTTTCTTT.

J is TRBJ2-3 and V is TRBV7-3; 9 bases fit TRBD1. The germline gives CDR1 SGHTA, CDR2 FQGTGA. With 5 bases clipped from V and 6 bases from J, the junction kept 9 bases outside the gene matches. CDR3 size: 15 residues. CDR3 protein: CASSPNADRGDTQYF. The CDR3, as DNA: TGTGCCAGCAGCCCGAACGCGGACAGGGGCGATACGCAGTATTTT.

This clonotype appeared a few times. The chain links TRBV20-1 to TRBJ2-5; possibly TRBD1 for D (6 bases). Per the germline V gene, CDR1 is DFQATT and CDR2 is SNEGSKA (reference sequence). CDR3 size: 13 residues. V lost 3 bases, J lost 5 bases, and 13 bases lay in between. The CDR3 region has the DNA TGCAGTGCTAGGGCCGGGACATGGGAGACCCAGTACTTC. Translating gives CSARAGTWETQYF.

Comments on this clonotype: The germline gene is not matched at one end of the junction; a read error may be the cause. The J gene is TRBJ2-1, the V gene TRBV20-1; 13 nucleotides line up with TRBD2. Germline lookup yields CDR1 DFQATT and CDR2 SNEGSKA (reference sequence). The CDR3 extends over 14 amino acids. The CDR3: CSVRPGLAGYEQFF. In DNA, the CDR3 is TGCAGTGTTAGACCGGGACTAGCGGGGTATGAGCAGTTCTTC.

This clonotype was seen a few times. The rearrangement uses TRBV5-6 and TRBJ1-4, with D hard to call. The CDR3 loop spans 14 amino acids. The V gene lost 1 base and the J gene lost 4 bases, with 8 bases spanning the gap. Germline V gene data show CDR1 as SGHDT and CDR2 as YYEEEE. CDR3 nucleotides: TGTGCCAGCAGCTTGTCACGGATTAATGAAAAACTGTTTTTT. It is translated as CASSLSRINEKLFF.

This clonotype occurred many times. J is TRBJ2-7 and V is TRBV4-2; D unresolved. Germline CDR1 and CDR2: LGHNA and YNFKEQ. V lost 1 base and J lost 0, with 10 bases in between. This CDR3 spans 15 amino acids. The CDR3, as DNA: TGTGCCAGCAGCCAAGCTGGAAGGAGCTCCTACGAGCAGTACTTC. Residues: CASSQAGRSSYEQYF.

The chain has TRBV25-1 and TRBJ2-3; possible D gene TRBD2, 5 bases. The CDR3 covers 16 residues. Per the germline V gene, CDR1 is MGHDK and CDR2 is SYGVNS. The V gene lost 3 bases and the J gene lost 1 base, with 14 bases spanning the gap. In DNA, the CDR3 is TGTGCCAGCAGTGAGGAGAGAGGGATGGGCACAGATACGCAGTATTTT. As protein: CASSEERGMGTDTQYF.

This clonotype turned up a few times. The V call is TRBV15, the J call TRBJ1-5; no reliable D call. Germline values: CDR1 LNHNV, CDR2 YYDKDF (reference sequence). The CDR3 runs to 13 residues. The ends were cut back, 0 bases at V and 9 bases at J, with 9 bases in the middle. The CDR3 DNA follows: TGTGCCACCAGCAGAGATGGAGTCCGGCCCCAGCATTTT. Translating gives CATSRDGVRPQHF.

The chain carries TRBV4-3 and TRBJ2-5; tentative D call: TRBD2 (5 bases). The end of the DNA fits TRBJ2-7 better, so the J call may be wrong. Germline CDR1 reads LGHNA; CDR2 reads YSLEER. The CDR3 totals 14 residues. The CDR3 is CASSRIASGYEQYF. CDR3 in DNA: TGCGCCAGCAGCCGAATTGCGTCGGGGTACGAGCAGTACTTC.

This clonotype was picked up a small number of times. This chain uses TRBV9 with TRBJ2-3, with TRBD1 identical over 8 bases. The V gene's germline CDR1 is SGDLS and CDR2 YYNGEE. Trimming removed 4 bases from V and 1 base from J; junction bases left unmatched: 5. CDR3 length: 15 residues. This chain's CDR3 is CASSSTGARTDTQYF. The DNA for the CDR3 is TGTGCCAGCAGCTCGACAGGGGCCCGCACAGATACGCAGTATTTT.

This clonotype appeared a few times. The genes are TRBV9 and TRBJ1-2; no reliable D call. V was cut by 3 bases and J by 7 bases, with 19 bases left in between. This CDR3 is 15 amino acids long. From germline, CDR1 is SGDLS and CDR2 YYNGEE. The chain's CDR3 is CASSAYVSPNSGYTF. The CDR3 DNA reads TGTGCCAGCAGCGCATACGTCTCGCCTAATTCTGGCTACACCTTC.

The chain couples TRBV9 to TRBJ2-3, with 11 bases aligning to TRBD2. The germline V gene encodes CDR1 SGDLS and CDR2 YYNGEE. The CDR3 extends over 18 amino acids. The V segment lost 1 base and the J segment 1 base; nucleotides outside the gene matches: 8. CDR3: CASSVTSGGPFGTDTQYF. The CDR3 region has the DNA TGTGCCAGCAGCGTAACTAGCGGGGGTCCTTTTGGCACAGATACGCAGTATTTT.

The J gene is TRBJ2-1, the V gene TRBV29-1; 8 positions agree with TRBD2. The germline gives CDR1 SQVTM, CDR2 ANQGSEA. The CDR3 covers 13 residues. The ends lost 7 bases at V and 8 bases at J; junction bases unmatched: 10. Here the CDR3 DNA reads TGCAGCGCTCGGGGGGGGTTGGTGGATGAGCAGTTCTTC. Amino acid sequence: CSARGGLVDEQFF.

The rearrangement uses TRBV27 and TRBJ2-5, with 8 bases matching TRBD2. The CDR3 is 16 residues long. Germline lookup yields CDR1 MNHEY and CDR2 SMNVEV (reference sequence). With 5 bases clipped from V and 0 bases from J, the junction kept 8 bases outside the gene matches. The CDR3 coding sequence is TGTGCCAGCAGTCTTACAGCGGGAGACTACCAAGAGACCCAGTACTTC. Protein product: CASSLTAGDYQETQYF.

The J gene is TRBJ1-1, the V gene TRBV15; 10 nucleotides line up with TRBD1. This CDR3 has 18 residues. Germline loops: CDR1 LNHNV, CDR2 YYDKDF (reference sequence). Trimming removed 2 bases from V and 2 bases from J; junction bases left unmatched: 11. The CDR3 region has the DNA TGTGCCACCAGCAGACCTCGACAGGGGGCAGGGGGAAACACTGAAGCTTTCTTT. It encodes CATSRPRQGAGGNTEAFF.

The genes are TRBV20-1 and TRBJ1-1; 8 bases map to TRBD1. Germline trimming cut 4 bases from V and 6 bases from J; bases unmatched to any gene: 10. Germline-derived CDR1 and CDR2 are DFQATT and SNEGSKA (reference sequence). The CDR3 spans 14 residues. This chain's CDR3 is CSATEGQGRAEAFF. DNA for the CDR3: TGCAGTGCTACAGAAGGACAGGGTCGGGCTGAAGCTTTCTTT.

The CDR3: CASRRLAASTDTQYF. In DNA form, the CDR3 reads TGTGCCAGCAGACGTCTAGCGGCCTCCACAGATACGCAGTATTTT. The chain uses TRBV11-2 and TRBJ2-3; 7 bases agree with TRBD2. V was pared by 6 bases and J by 2 bases, with 8 bases of the junction left unmatched. Germline CDR1 is SGHAT and CDR2 is FQNNGV. This CDR3 is 15 amino acids long.